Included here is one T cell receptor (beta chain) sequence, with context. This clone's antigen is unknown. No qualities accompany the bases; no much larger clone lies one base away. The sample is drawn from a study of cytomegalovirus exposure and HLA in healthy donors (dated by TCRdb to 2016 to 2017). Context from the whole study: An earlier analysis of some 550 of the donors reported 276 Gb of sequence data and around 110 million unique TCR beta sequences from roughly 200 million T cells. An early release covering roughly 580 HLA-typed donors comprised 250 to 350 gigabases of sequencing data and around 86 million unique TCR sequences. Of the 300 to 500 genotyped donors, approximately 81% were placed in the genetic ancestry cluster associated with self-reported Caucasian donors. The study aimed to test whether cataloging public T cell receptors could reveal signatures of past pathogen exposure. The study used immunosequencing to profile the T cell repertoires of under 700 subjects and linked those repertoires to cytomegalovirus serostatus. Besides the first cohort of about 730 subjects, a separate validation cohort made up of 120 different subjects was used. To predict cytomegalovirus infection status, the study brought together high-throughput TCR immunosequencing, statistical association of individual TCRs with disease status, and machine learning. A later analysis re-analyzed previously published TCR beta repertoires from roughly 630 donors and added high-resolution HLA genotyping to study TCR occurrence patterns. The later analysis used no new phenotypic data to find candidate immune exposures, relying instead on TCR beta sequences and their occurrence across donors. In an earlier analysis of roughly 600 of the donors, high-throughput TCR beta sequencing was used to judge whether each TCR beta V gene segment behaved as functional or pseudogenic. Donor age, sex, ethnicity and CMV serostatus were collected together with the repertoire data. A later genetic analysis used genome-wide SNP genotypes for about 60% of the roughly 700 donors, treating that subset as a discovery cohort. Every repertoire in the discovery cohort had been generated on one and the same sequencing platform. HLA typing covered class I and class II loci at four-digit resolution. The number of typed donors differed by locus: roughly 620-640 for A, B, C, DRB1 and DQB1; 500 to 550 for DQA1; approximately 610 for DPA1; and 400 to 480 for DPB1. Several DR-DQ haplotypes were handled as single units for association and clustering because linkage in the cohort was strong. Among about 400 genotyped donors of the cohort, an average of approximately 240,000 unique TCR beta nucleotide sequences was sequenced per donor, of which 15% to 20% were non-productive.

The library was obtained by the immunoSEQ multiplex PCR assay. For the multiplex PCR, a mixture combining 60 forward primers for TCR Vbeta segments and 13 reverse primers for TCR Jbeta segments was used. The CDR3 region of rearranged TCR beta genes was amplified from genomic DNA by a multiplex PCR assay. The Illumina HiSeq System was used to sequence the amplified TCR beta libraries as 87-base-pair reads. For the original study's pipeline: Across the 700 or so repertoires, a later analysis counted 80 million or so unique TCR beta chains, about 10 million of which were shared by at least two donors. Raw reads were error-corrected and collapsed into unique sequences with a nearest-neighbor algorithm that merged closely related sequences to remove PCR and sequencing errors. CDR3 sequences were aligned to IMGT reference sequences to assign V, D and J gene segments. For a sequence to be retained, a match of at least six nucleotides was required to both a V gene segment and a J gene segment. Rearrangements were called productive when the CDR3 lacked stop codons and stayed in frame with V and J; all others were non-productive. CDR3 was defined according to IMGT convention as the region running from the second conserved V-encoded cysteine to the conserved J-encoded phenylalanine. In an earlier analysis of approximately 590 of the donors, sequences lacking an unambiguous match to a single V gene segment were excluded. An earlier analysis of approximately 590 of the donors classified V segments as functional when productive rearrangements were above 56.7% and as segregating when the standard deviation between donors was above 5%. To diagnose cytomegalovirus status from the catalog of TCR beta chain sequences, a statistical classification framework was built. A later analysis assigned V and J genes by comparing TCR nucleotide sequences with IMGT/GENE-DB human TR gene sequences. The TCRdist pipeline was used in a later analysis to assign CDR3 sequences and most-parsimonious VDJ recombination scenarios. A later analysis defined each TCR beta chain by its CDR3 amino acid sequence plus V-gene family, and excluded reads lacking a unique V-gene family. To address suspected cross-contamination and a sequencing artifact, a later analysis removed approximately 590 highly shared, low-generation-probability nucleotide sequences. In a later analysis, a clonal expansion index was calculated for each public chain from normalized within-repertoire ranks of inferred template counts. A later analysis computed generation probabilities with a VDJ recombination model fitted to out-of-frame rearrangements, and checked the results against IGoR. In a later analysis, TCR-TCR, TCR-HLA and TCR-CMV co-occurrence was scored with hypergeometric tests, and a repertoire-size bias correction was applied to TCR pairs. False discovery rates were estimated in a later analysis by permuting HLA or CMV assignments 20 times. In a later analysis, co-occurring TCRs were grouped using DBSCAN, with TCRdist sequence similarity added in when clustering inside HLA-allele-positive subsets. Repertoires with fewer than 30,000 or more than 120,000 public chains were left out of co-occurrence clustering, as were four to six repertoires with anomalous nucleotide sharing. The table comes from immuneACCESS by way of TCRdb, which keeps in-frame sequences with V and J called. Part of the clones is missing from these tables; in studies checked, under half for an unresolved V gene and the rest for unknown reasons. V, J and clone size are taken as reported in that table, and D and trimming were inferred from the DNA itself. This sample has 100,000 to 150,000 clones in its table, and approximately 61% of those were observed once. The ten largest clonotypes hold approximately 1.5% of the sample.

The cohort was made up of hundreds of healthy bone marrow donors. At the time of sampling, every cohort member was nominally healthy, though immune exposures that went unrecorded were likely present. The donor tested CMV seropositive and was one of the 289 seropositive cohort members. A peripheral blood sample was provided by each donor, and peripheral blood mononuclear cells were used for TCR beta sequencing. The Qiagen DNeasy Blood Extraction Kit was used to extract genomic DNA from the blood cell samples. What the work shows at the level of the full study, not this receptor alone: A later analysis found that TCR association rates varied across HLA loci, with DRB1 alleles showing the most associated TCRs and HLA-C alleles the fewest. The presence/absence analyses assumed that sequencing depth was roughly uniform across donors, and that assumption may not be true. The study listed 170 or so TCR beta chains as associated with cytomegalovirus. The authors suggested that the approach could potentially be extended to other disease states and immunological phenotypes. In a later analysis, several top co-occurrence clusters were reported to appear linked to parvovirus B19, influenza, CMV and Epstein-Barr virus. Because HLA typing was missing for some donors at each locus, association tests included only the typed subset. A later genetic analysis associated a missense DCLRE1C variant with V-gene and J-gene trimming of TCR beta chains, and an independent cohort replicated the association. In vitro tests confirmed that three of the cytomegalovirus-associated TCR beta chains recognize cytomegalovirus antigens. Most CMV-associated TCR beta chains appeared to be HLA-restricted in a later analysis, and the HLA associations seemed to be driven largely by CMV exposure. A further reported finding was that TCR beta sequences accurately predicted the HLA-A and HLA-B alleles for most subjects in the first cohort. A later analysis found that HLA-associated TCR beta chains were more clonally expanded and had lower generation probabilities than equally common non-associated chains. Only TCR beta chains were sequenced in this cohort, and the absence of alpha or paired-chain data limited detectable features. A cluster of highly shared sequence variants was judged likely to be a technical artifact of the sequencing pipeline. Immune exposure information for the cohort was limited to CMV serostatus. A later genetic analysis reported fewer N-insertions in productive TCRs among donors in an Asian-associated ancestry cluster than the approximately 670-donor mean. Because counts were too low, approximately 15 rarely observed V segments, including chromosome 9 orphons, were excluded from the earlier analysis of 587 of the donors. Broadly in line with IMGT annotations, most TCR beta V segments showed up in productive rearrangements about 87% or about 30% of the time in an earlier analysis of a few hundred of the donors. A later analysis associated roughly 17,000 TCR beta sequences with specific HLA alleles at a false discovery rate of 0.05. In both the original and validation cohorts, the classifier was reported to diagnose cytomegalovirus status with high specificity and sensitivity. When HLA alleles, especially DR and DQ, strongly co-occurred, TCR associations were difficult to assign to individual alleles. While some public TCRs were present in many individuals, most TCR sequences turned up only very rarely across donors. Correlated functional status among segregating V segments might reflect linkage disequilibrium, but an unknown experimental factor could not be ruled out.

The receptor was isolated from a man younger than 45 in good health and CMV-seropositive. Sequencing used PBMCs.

DNA sequence: TGTGCCAGCAGTTTTCCGGGCTACAATGAGCAGTTCTTC. It is translated as CASSFPGYNEQFF. This sequence uses TRBV6-6 and TRBJ2-1; no confident D gene assignment can be made. Inclusive of the bounding cysteine and phenylalanine, the CDR3 is 13 residues long. The CDR3 DNA has 39 bases and is translated from base 1. CDR1 MNHNY and CDR2 SVGAGI were looked up in the germline V gene (reference sequence). The V end loses 4 bases and the J end loses 3 bases, and a stretch of 7 bases separates them.